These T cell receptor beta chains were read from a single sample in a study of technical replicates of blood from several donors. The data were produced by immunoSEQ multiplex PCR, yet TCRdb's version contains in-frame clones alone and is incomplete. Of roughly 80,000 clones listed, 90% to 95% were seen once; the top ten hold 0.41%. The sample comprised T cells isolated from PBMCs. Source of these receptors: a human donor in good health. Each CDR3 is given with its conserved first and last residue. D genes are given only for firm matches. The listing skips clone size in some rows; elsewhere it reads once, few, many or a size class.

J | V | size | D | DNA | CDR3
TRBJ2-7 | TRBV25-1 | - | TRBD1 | TGTGCCAGCAGTTTCGGGACAGCCCACGAGCAGTACTTC | CASSFGTAHEQYF
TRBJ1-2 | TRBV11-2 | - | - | TGTGCCAGCAGCTTAGCAGGGCTCCACTATGGCTACACCTTC | CASSLAGLHYGYTF
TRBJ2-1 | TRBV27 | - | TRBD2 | TGTGCCAGCAGTCCCGTTAGCGGGAGGAGGTACAATGAGCAGTTCTTC | CASSPVSGRRYNEQFF
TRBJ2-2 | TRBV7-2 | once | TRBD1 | TGTGCCAGCAGCTCGGACAGGGGGCTAAGGGAGCTGTTTTTT | CASSSDRGLRELFF
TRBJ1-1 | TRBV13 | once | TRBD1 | TGTGCCAGCAGCGTAGACAGGGTCTCTTGGACTGAAGCTTTCTTT | CASSVDRVSWTEAFF
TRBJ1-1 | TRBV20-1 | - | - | TGCAGTGCTAGGTTGGCCACTGAAGCTTTCTTT | CSARLATEAFF
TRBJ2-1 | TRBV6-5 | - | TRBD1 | TGTGCCAGCAGGGGACAGGGGAGAAGCGATGAGCAGTTCTTC | CASRGQGRSDEQFF
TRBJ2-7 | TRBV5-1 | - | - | TGCGCCAGCAGCTTGACAGGGATCTCCTACGAGCAGTACTTC | CASSLTGISYEQYF
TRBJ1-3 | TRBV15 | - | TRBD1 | TGTGCCACCAGCAGAGATATAACAGGGGCCGACTCTGGAAACACCATATATTTT | CATSRDITGADSGNTIYF
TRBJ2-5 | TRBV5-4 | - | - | TGTGCCAGCAGCTCGGGTGAGGAAAAGACCCAGTACTTC | CASSSGEEKTQYF
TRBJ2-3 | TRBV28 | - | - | TGTGCCAGCAGTTTTGCAGTCACAGATACGCAGTATTTT | CASSFAVTDTQYF
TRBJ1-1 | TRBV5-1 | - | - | TGCGCCAGCAGCTTGGAGCATGGACAAAACACTGAAGCTTTCTTT | CASSLEHGQNTEAFF
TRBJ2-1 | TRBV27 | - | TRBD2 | TGTGCCAGCAGAGGGGCCGGGACTAGCGGGAGCAATGAGCAGTTCTTC | CASRGAGTSGSNEQFF
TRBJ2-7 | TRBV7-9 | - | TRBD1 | TGTGCCAGCAGCTTAGGAGGACAGGCCTACGAGCAGTACTTC | CASSLGGQAYEQYF
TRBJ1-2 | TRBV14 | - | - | TGTGCCAGCAGCCAAGATTTATCAGGACTCTATGGCTACACCTTC | CASSQDLSGLYGYTF
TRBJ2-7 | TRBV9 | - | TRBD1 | TGTGCCAGCAGCGAGGGACAGTCACCCTACGAGCAGTACTTC | CASSEGQSPYEQYF